This T cell receptor beta chain was retrieved from a study of CD8 T cells in Susac syndrome. cDNA came from around 0.5 to 1 ug RNA primed by random hexamers. The authors amplified TCR beta CDR3 across 54 Vbeta and 13 Jbeta using immunoSEQ multiplex PCR. Using its own MiXCR run on the immunoSEQ multiplex PCR reads, TCRdb lists one record per CDR3 protein. This table has over 95,000 distinct CDR3 sequences, roughly 90% appearing once. Trimming left V 8 bases short and J 4 bases short, with 14 bases between. Germline V gives CDR1 DFQATT, CDR2 SNEGSKA (reference sequence). The CDR3 spans 12 residues. The sequenced sample consisted of CD8+ T cells from PBMCs. The TCR originated in a human donor in good health. The chain uses TRBV20-1 and TRBJ1-2; the D gene is possibly TRBD1 (6 bases). CDR3: CSSLGAGYGYTF. CDR3 nucleotide sequence: TGCAGTAGCTTGGGGGCCGGCTATGGCTACACCTTC.